A selection of T cell receptor beta chains follows, all from one sample in a study of blood T cell repertoires in COVID-19. Sequencing used immunoSEQ multiplex PCR; TCRdb keeps in-frame clones, though not all of them. The sample yields 30,000 to 35,000 clones, approximately 78% seen once. Material: peripheral blood. The receptors shown here come from an elderly man with active or convalescent COVID-19. Each CDR3 is given with its conserved first and last residue. A D gene is named only where the DNA matches it firmly. Rows give clone size only sometimes, using once, few, many, or a class for an expanded clone.

>TRBV6-6|.|TRBJ1-5|.
TGTGCCAGCAGGGCACCGGGACAAAATCAGCCCCAGCATTTT
CASRAPGQNQPQHF
>TRBV19|.|TRBJ2-3|.
TGTGCCAGTAGTACCCTAACTAGTAACAAGCTCGGTACGCAGTATTTT
CASSTLTSNKLGTQYF
>TRBV20-1|.|TRBJ1-2|TRBD1
TGCAGTGCCAACCGGGACAGTGGCTACACCTTC
CSANRDSGYTF
>TRBV2|once|TRBJ2-1|TRBD2
TGTGCCACGGGGGGGCAGGGCGTTGAGCAGTTCTTC
CATGGQGVEQFF
>TRBV5-4|.|TRBJ1-3|TRBD1
TGTGCCAGCAGTTCCGGGACAGGGGGCCTAAGGACTGGAAACACCATATATTTT
CASSSGTGGLRTGNTIYF
>TRBV10-3|.|TRBJ1-1|.
TGTGCCATCAGTGAGCCGGGGAGGGAAGCTTTCTTT
CAISEPGREAFF
>TRBV5-1|.|TRBJ1-4|.
TGCGCCAGCAGCTCCCGGGACACTGATGAAAAACTGTTTTTT
CASSSRDTDEKLFF
>TRBV24-1|few|TRBJ2-5|TRBD2
TGTGCCACCAGTGATCGGAGAGTAGCGGGAAGAGGGGCTCCAGAGACCCAGTACTTC
CATSDRRVAGRGAPETQYF
>TRBV5-1|.|TRBJ2-1|TRBD2
TGCGCCAGCAGCTTACTAGCGGGAACCTACAATGAGCAGTTCTTC
CASSLLAGTYNEQFF
>TRBV4-3|.|TRBJ2-1|TRBD2
TGCGCCAGCAGCCTGGGGGACGGGGGGGATGAGCAGTTCTTC
CASSLGDGGDEQFF
>TRBV29-1|.|TRBJ1-1|.
TGCAGCGTTGAGGACAGAGGGTTCACTGAAGCTTTCTTT
CSVEDRGFTEAFF
>TRBV20-1|.|TRBJ2-7|.
TGCAGTGCTAGTGATCGGTACGAGCAGTACTTC
CSASDRYEQYF
>TRBV19|.|TRBJ2-1|.
TGTGCCAGTAGGGCACAGGGTAAGGGTGAGCAGTTCTTC
CASRAQGKGEQFF
>TRBV11-2|few|TRBJ1-2|.
TGTGCCAGCAGCGCCCAACAGGGCTATGGCTACACCTTC
CASSAQQGYGYTF
>TRBV4-2|.|TRBJ2-7|.
TGTGCCAGCAGCCAAGATATAAGCGGCGGAGGGGAGCAGTACTTC
CASSQDISGGGEQYF
>TRBV28|.|TRBJ2-7|.
TGTGCCACCGAAACAGGGACGGGCTCCTACGAGCAGTACTTC
CATETGTGSYEQYF
>TRBV7-8|.|TRBJ2-1|.
TGTGCCAGCACCCTTTCGGGGAGGAACAATGAGCAGTTCTTC
CASTLSGRNNEQFF
>TRBV6-1|.|TRBJ2-1|TRBD2
TGTGCCAGCAGTGAAGCAGGTTGGGCTAGCGGGAGTAAAACCTACAATGAGCAGTTCTTC
CASSEAGWASGSKTYNEQFF
>TRBV30|.|TRBJ2-1|TRBD2
TGTGCCTGGAGTGTACCGGTTAAGAAACTAGCGGGATTTGGCAATGAGCAGTTCTTC
CAWSVPVKKLAGFGNEQFF
>TRBV24-1|.|TRBJ1-2|.
TGTGCCACCAGTGATAGGCAGACAGGTGGTTATGGCTACACCTTC
CATSDRQTGGYGYTF
>TRBV3-1/TRBV3-2|once|TRBJ2-7|TRBD2
TGTGCCAGCAGCCAGGGGACTAGTAATAACGAGCAGTACTTC
CASSQGTSNNEQYF
>TRBV7-9|.|TRBJ2-2|.
TGTGCCAGCAGCCCGGCGGGACTGAACACCGGGGAGCTGTTTTTT
CASSPAGLNTGELFF
>TRBV2|.|TRBJ1-5|.
TGTGCCAGCAGTGAGGTCAGGGTGTATCAGCCCCAGCATTTT
CASSEVRVYQPQHF
>TRBV2|.|TRBJ2-1|TRBD1
TGTGCCAGCAGTAGGACAGGGGGCTCCTACAATGAGCAGTTCTTC
CASSRTGGSYNEQFF
>TRBV10-3|.|TRBJ2-5|TRBD1
TGTGCCATCAGGAAGGGACAGAAAGAAGAGACCCAGTACTTC
CAIRKGQKEETQYF
>TRBV7-9|.|TRBJ2-1|TRBD1
TGTGCCAGCAGCTCCCCGGACAGGTACAATGAGCAGTTCTTC
CASSSPDRYNEQFF
>TRBV11-2|.|TRBJ2-1|TRBD2
TGTGCCAGCAGCTTCCCGGGGGGGTCCTACAATGAGCAGTTCTTC
CASSFPGGSYNEQFF
>TRBV19|.|TRBJ1-5|TRBD1
TGTGCCAGTAGTGGACCGTCCGGGACAGGGGGCGTTTTGACGAATCAGCCCCAGCATTTT
CASSGPSGTGGVLTNQPQHF
>TRBV10-2|.|TRBJ2-7|TRBD2
TGCGCCAGTCTAGCGGGGGACTACGAGCAGTACTTC
CASLAGDYEQYF
>TRBV19|few|TRBJ1-2|.
TGTGCCAGTAGTATTAACAGGGATGTGGGCTATGGCTACACCTTC
CASSINRDVGYGYTF
>TRBV6-5|.|TRBJ1-2|TRBD1
TGTGCCAGCAGGATACAGGGGGCGCGGAACTATGGCTACACCTTC
CASRIQGARNYGYTF
>TRBV7-9|.|TRBJ1-1|TRBD1
TGTGCCAGCAGCGTAGGGACAGCCTCCGGGGCTGAAGCTTTCTTT
CASSVGTASGAEAFF
>TRBV5-1|.|TRBJ2-1|TRBD1
TGCGCCAGCAGCCAGACCGGGACAGGGGTTAGAAATGAGCAGTTCTTC
CASSQTGTGVRNEQFF
>TRBV7-3|.|TRBJ2-3|.
TGTGCCAGCAGCTATAGCGGACGCACAGATACGCAGTATTTT
CASSYSGRTDTQYF
>TRBV19|.|TRBJ2-2|TRBD2
TGTGCCAGTAGTATAGCCGGCGGGAGGGCCGACACCGGGGAGCTGTTTTTT
CASSIAGGRADTGELFF
>TRBV19|.|TRBJ1-2|TRBD1
TGTGCCAGTAGTACCCGACAGGGTAATGGCTACACCTTC
CASSTRQGNGYTF
>TRBV23-1|.|TRBJ2-1|.
TGCGCCAGCAGTCTGCGTGATGAGCAGTTCTTC
CASSLRDEQFF
>TRBV14|.|TRBJ2-5|.
TGTGCCAGCAGCTCCTTCCAAGAGACCCAGTACTTC
CASSSFQETQYF
>TRBV6-5|.|TRBJ2-5|.
TGTGCCAGCAGTTACTTTTCGGACTTTCAAGAGACCCAGTACTTC
CASSYFSDFQETQYF
>TRBV5-4|.|TRBJ2-1|TRBD2
TGTGCCAGCAGCGGCTTCCTAGCGGGACCGGCGCCCTACAATGAGCAGTTCTTC
CASSGFLAGPAPYNEQFF
>TRBV18|.|TRBJ2-3|TRBD2
TGTGCCAGCTCACCACCGACGGGAGGGGCAGATACGCAGTATTTT
CASSPPTGGADTQYF
>TRBV28|.|TRBJ1-6|.
TGTGCCAGCAGTTCCAGGGGAGACTCCTATAATTCACCCCTCCACTTT
CASSSRGDSYNSPLHF
>TRBV2|.|TRBJ2-1|.
TGTGCCAGCACCCAAACAGGAAAATCCTACAATGAGCAGTTCTTC
CASTQTGKSYNEQFF
>TRBV4-2|.|TRBJ2-1|.
TGTGCCAGCAGCCAAGAAGCAGGGGCGACCGCCTACAATGAGCAGTTCTTC
CASSQEAGATAYNEQFF
>TRBV19|.|TRBJ2-5|TRBD2
TGTGCCAGTAGCACGGGAGGGCCCTTGGGAGAGACCCAGTACTTC
CASSTGGPLGETQYF
>TRBV28|few|TRBJ1-2|.
TGTGCCAGCAGTTTAGGGGCCTATGGCTACACCTTC
CASSLGAYGYTF
>TRBV5-1|.|TRBJ2-3|.
TGCGCCAGCAGCTTGACCCGCGCAGATACGCAGTATTTT
CASSLTRADTQYF
>TRBV19|.|TRBJ1-2|.
TGTGCCAGTGCAAAAGGGCAGGGAAATTATGGCTACACCTTC
CASAKGQGNYGYTF
>TRBV9|.|TRBJ2-1|.
TGTGCCAGCAGCGTAGTACCGGGTCTACAAGGGCAGTTCTTC
CASSVVPGLQGQFF
>TRBV24-1|.|TRBJ2-3|TRBD2
TGTGCCACCACCTCAAGCGGGAGTGGTGGGGGAAGAACAGATACGCAGTATTTT
CATTSSGSGGGRTDTQYF
>TRBV4-1|once|TRBJ2-7|TRBD1
TGCGCCAGCAGCCAGGGCGGGGACAGGGTCACCTACGAGCAGTACTTC
CASSQGGDRVTYEQYF
>TRBV19|.|TRBJ1-1|.
TGTGCCAGTAGTATTCTAGCCGGGGGGAACACTGAAGCTTTCTTT
CASSILAGGNTEAFF
>TRBV28|.|TRBJ2-7|.
TGTGCCAGCAGATCCATATTACGCCCCGCGGACGAGCAGTACTTC
CASRSILRPADEQYF
>TRBV7-3|.|TRBJ2-1|.
TGTGCCAGCGGTAAAGGCGGGATAAATCCCAATGAGCAGTTCTTC
CASGKGGINPNEQFF
>TRBV7-2|.|TRBJ2-5|TRBD1
TGTGCCAGCAGCTTAACCCAACCTAGGACAGGGGCGGGAGAGACCCAGTACTTC
CASSLTQPRTGAGETQYF